This passage covers 28 T cell receptor beta chains from one sample sequenced in a study of cytomegalovirus exposure and HLA in healthy donors. Use of 60 Vbeta and 13 Jbeta primers characterized the PCR. Assay: immunoSEQ multiplex PCR; the TCRdb copy retains only in-frame clones and omits some. The sample consists of 99,000 or so clones, over 9% of them appearing once. Sample: PBMCs. The receptors were gathered from a man aged 40-49 years in good health and CMV-seropositive.

This clone has just a few counts. This sequence joins TRBV5-6 and TRBJ2-2; no reliable D call. Per germline, CDR1 SGHDT and CDR2 YYEEEE. The ends were cut back, 5 bases at V and 4 bases at J, with 6 bases in the middle. There are 12 residues in the CDR3. This CDR3 reads CASSLFTGELFF. DNA of the CDR3: TGTGCCAGCAGTCTATTCACCGGGGAGCTGTTTTTT.

The chain joins TRBV28 to TRBJ2-7, with 7 bases that match TRBD2. Trimming cost V 6 bases and J 3 bases; bases outside gene matches: 14. The germline V gene has CDR1 MDHEN and CDR2 SYDVKM. The CDR3 contains 16 residues. Here the CDR3 reads CASRTPGGINLYEQYF. The DNA of the CDR3 is TGTGCCAGCAGAACCCCCGGGGGGATTAATCTCTACGAGCAGTACTTC. Together with reference TRBV28 and TRBJ2-7, the CDR3 gives the full variable domain: DVKVTQSSRYLVKRTGEKVFLECVQDMDHENMFWYRQDPGLGLRLIYFSYDVKMKEKGDIPEGYSVSREKKERFSLILESASTNQTSMYLCASRTPGGINLYEQYFGPGTRLTVT.

There are a few counts of this clone. J is TRBJ1-1 and V is TRBV5-6; D not certain. Between the trimmed V and J ends, which lost 0 bases and 0 bases, there was a span of 6 bases. There are 14 residues in the CDR3. Per the germline V gene, CDR1 is SGHDT and CDR2 is YYEEEE. CDR3 bases: TGTGCCAGCAGCTTGGTCACACTGAACACTGAAGCTTTCTTT. Its translation: CASSLVTLNTEAFF.

The chain combines TRBV5-8 with TRBJ1-2, with no clear D. V was trimmed by 1 base and J by 0 bases, leaving 7 bases between them. The CDR3 length is 14 residues. The V gene's germline CDR1 is SGHTS and CDR2 YDEGEE. CDR3 sequence reads: CASSLSGTNYGYTF. CDR3 DNA sequence: TGTGCCAGCAGCTTGAGCGGAACTAACTATGGCTACACCTTC.

This clone was observed a handful of times. V is TRBV5-8 and J is TRBJ1-2; D is unclear. Germline CDR1 and CDR2: SGHTS and YDEGEE. CDR3 size: 13 residues. Trimming stripped 0 bases from V and 2 bases from J, with 5 bases between. CDR3 in amino acids: CASSLGGNYGYTF. CDR3 nucleotide sequence: TGTGCCAGCAGCTTGGGAGGGAACTATGGCTACACCTTC.

The V call is TRBV5-1, the J call TRBJ2-5, with 7 bases matching TRBD1. This CDR3 comprises 15 residues. Germline CDR1 and CDR2: SGHRS and YFSETQ. V trimming: 5 bases; J trimming: 5 bases; junction bases outside the gene matches: 12. This CDR3 is CASSLVRGWMETQYF. For the CDR3, the DNA is TGCGCCAGCAGTCTCGTCAGGGGGTGGATGGAGACCCAGTACTTC. Using reference TRBV5-1 and TRBJ2-5 for the parts outside the CDR3, the full variable domain is KAGVTQTPRYLIKTRGQQVTLSCSPISGHRSVSWYQQTPGQGLQFLFEYFSETQRNKGNFPGRFSGRQFSNSRSEMNVSTLELGDSALYLCASSLVRGWMETQYFGPGTRLLVL.

This rearrangement joins TRBV29-1 to TRBJ2-5, with 11 bases lining up with TRBD1. Germline V lookup: CDR1 SQVTM, CDR2 ANQGSEA. The CDR3 runs to 12 residues. In nucleotides, the CDR3 is TGCAGACGGACAGGGGGCAGTAAGACCCAGTACTTC. Its translation: CRRTGGSKTQYF.

There are a few counts of this clone. The gene calls are TRBV19 and TRBJ2-5, with TRBD2 matching 9 bases. With V trimmed by 7 bases and J by 1 base, 7 bases remained unmatched. Germline V CDR1 and CDR2: LNHDA, SQIVND (reference sequence). The CDR3 loop spans 15 amino acids. CDR3 region: CASTVTTSGQETQYF. The CDR3 DNA is TGTGCCAGTACCGTCACGACTAGCGGCCAAGAGACCCAGTACTTC. Based on the CDR3 plus reference TRBV19 and TRBJ2-5, the full variable domain is DGGITQSPKYLFRKEGQNVTLSCEQNLNHDAMYWYRQDPGQGLRLIYYSQIVNDFQKGDIAEGYSVSREKKESFPLTVTSAQKNPTAFYLCASTVTTSGQETQYFGPGTRLLVL.

This clone was detected only a few times. The V and J genes are TRBV6-4 and TRBJ2-6; perhaps TRBD2 as D (5 bases). Germline V gene lookup returns CDR1 MRHNA and CDR2 SNTAGT. Trimming took 5 bases from V and 0 from J, leaving 8 bases between them. This CDR3 spans 15 amino acids. For the CDR3, the DNA is TGTGCCAGCAGTTACGGGGACTCTGGGGCCAACGTCCTGACTTTC. This sequence encodes CASSYGDSGANVLTF.

This clone was picked up a small number of times. The rearrangement uses TRBV7-3 and TRBJ2-1; 11 nucleotides match TRBD1. The CDR3 has 16 residues. In germline, CDR1 is SGHTA, CDR2 FQGTGA. J gave up 3 bases and V 5 bases, and 6 bases lay outside the gene matches. In DNA form, the CDR3 reads TGTGCCAGCAGCGCCACGGGACAGGGGGGCTACAATGAGCAGTTCTTC. Residues: CASSATGQGGYNEQFF.

This clone was counted between two and nine times. The CDR3 protein is CASSGTANYGYTF. As DNA, the CDR3 is TGTGCCAGCTCCGGGACAGCGAACTATGGCTACACCTTC. V gene TRBV7-9 combines with J gene TRBJ1-2; 7 positions match TRBD1. Germline CDR1 and CDR2: SEHNR and FQNEAQ (reference sequence). This CDR3 has 13 amino acids. The junction had 5 bases not matched to a gene; V was cut back by 8 bases and J by 2 bases.

This clone was picked up a small number of times. V gene TRBV6-4 combines with J gene TRBJ1-5; D is possibly TRBD1 (6 bases). Germline V CDR1 and CDR2: MRHNA, SNTAGT. This CDR3 is 16 amino acids long. The V and J ends lost 5 bases and 0 bases respectively, with 14 bases between them. The CDR3 bases are TGTGCCAGCAGTTCAAGGGACACCGATAGCAATCAGCCCCAGCATTTT. Translating gives CASSSRDTDSNQPQHF.

This sequence joins TRBV6-4 and TRBJ2-4; possible D gene TRBD2, 6 bases. The CDR3 covers 17 residues. V was pared by 3 bases and J by 0 bases, with 15 bases between. From germline, CDR1 is MRHNA and CDR2 SNTAGT. The CDR3 protein is CASSEDGGLLAKNIQYF. The CDR3 region has the DNA TGTGCCAGCAGTGAGGACGGGGGATTACTAGCCAAAAACATTCAGTACTTC.

The rearrangement uses TRBV9 and TRBJ1-1; no clear D. Trimming left V 4 bases short and J 7 bases short, with 11 bases between. There are 12 residues in the CDR3. The germline V gene encodes CDR1 SGDLS and CDR2 YYNGEE. CDR3 nucleotides: TGTGCCAGCAGCAAAGTATTCGGTGAAGCTTTCTTT. Its translation is CASSKVFGEAFF.

This clone showed up just a few times. The V and J genes are TRBV14 and TRBJ2-2, with TRBD2 matching over 10 bases. CDR1 SGHDN and CDR2 FVKESK come from the germline V gene. After removal of 1 base from V and 4 bases from J, the junction contained 9 bases not matched to a gene. The CDR3 has 18 residues. The CDR3 protein is CASSQASSGRGSTGELFF. DNA for the CDR3: TGTGCCAGCAGCCAAGCGTCTAGCGGGAGAGGTAGCACCGGGGAGCTGTTTTTT. The variable domain in full, with the rest retrieved from reference TRBV14 and TRBJ2-2, is EAGVTQFPSHSVIEKGQTVTLRCDPISGHDNLYWYRRVMGKEIKFLLHFVKESKQDESGMPNNRFLAERTGGTYSTLKVQPAELEDSGVYFCASSQASSGRGSTGELFFGEGSRLTVL.

CDR3 amino acids: CASSLGSSNEQFF. CDR3 DNA sequence: TGTGCCAGCAGTTTAGGTAGCAGCAATGAGCAGTTCTTC. The genes are TRBV27 and TRBJ2-1; D not resolved. Looked up from germline, CDR1 is MNHEY and CDR2 is SMNVEV (reference sequence). The CDR3 is made up of 13 amino acids. The V and J ends lost 2 bases and 6 bases respectively, with 8 bases between them.

This clone was seen only a few times. V is TRBV21-1 and J is TRBJ1-5. TRBV21-1 is labeled a pseudogene. This CDR3 is 17 amino acids long. The CDR3 sequence is CASSKTRASGSYQPQHF. The DNA of the CDR3 is TGTGCCAGCAGCAAAACGCGGGCCTCGGGAAGTTATCAGCCCCAGCATTTT.

The chain has TRBV10-3 and TRBJ2-1; TRBD1 agrees at 8 bases. J lost 10 bases, V lost 1 base, and 9 bases had no gene match. The germline V gene has CDR1 ENHRY and CDR2 SYGVKD. There are 15 residues in the CDR3. The CDR3 region is CAISEYGQGRKEQFF. DNA for the CDR3: TGTGCCATCAGTGAGTACGGACAGGGCCGGAAAGAGCAGTTCTTC.

This clone was recorded a few times. J is TRBJ2-7 and V is TRBV11-1; the D gene is possibly TRBD2 (5 bases). The CDR3 length is 11 residues. The germline V gene encodes CDR1 SGHAT and CDR2 FQDESV (reference sequence). Trimming removed 7 bases from V and 7 bases from J, with 11 bases in between. As DNA, the CDR3 is TGTGCCAGCACCGAGACGGGGGAGCAGTACTTC. Amino acid sequence: CASTETGEQYF.

This clone appeared a few times. The chain employs TRBV11-2 and TRBJ2-2, with 9 nucleotides matching TRBD1. V shed 10 bases, J shed 3 bases, and the junction held 6 bases outside the gene matches. Germline V lookup: CDR1 SGHAT, CDR2 FQNNGV. This CDR3 region has 14 residues. The CDR3 DNA is TGTGCCATCAGGGACAGGGATGACACCGGGGAGCTGTTTTTT. Its protein product is CAIRDRDDTGELFF.

This clone has a handful of counts. This chain connects TRBV2 to TRBJ2-3; tentatively, D is TRBD2 (5 bases). Trimming cost V 6 bases and J 8 bases, with 9 bases left between them. The CDR3 consists of 11 residues. Germline values: CDR1 SNHLY, CDR2 FYNNEI. DNA for the CDR3: TGTGCCAGCAGCATGGGGAGTACGCAGTATTTT. Amino acids: CASSMGSTQYF.

This chain connects TRBV7-2 to TRBJ2-1; 8 nucleotides match TRBD2. Germline trimming cut 2 bases from V and 7 bases from J; bases unmatched to any gene: 19. Germline V gene data show CDR1 as SGHTA and CDR2 as FQGNSA. CDR3 size: 19 residues. CDR3 sequence (DNA): TGTGCCAGCAGCTTATTTGCCGCGGTGGCGGGAGGAGGGAAAAATGAGCAGTTCTTC. It is translated as CASSLFAAVAGGGKNEQFF.

The genes are TRBV4-1 and TRBJ2-5; 8 bases are a match to TRBD2. There are 15 residues in the CDR3. V gave up 4 bases and J gave up 2 bases; unmatched junction bases: 6. Germline CDR1 and CDR2: MGHRA and YSYEKL. The CDR3 region is CASSRGPGGQETQYF. The CDR3, as DNA: TGCGCCAGCAGCCGAGGCCCGGGGGGGCAAGAGACCCAGTACTTC.

This clone was observed a handful of times. The chain employs TRBV29-1 and TRBJ2-1; possible D gene TRBD2, 6 bases. Germline V gene lookup returns CDR1 SQVTM and CDR2 ANQGSEA. This CDR3 comprises 11 residues. The germline V and J ends were trimmed by 0 bases and 13 bases, with 10 bases remaining between them. Here the CDR3 DNA reads TGCAGCGTTGAAGACACCGGGAGTCAGTTCTTC. Amino acid sequence: CSVEDTGSQFF.

J is TRBJ2-3 and V is TRBV29-1, with D possibly being TRBD1 (5 bases). The CDR3 runs to 14 residues. Trimming took 7 bases from V and 3 from J, leaving 17 bases between them. Germline V gene data show CDR1 as SQVTM and CDR2 as ANQGSEA. The CDR3 protein is CSGTAGRGTDTQYF. Here the CDR3 DNA reads TGCAGCGGCACCGCAGGTAGGGGAACAGATACGCAGTATTTT.

A few counts support this clone. Compared with germline, one end of the junction differs, possibly owing to a read error. V is TRBV6-1 and J is TRBJ2-3; no clear D gene. Per germline, CDR1 MNHNS and CDR2 SASEGT. The CDR3 totals 14 residues. CDR3 in DNA: TGTGCCAGCAGTGCGGTTGTTGGCACAGATATGCAGTATTTT. As protein: CASSAVVGTDMQYF.

The chain combines TRBV7-3 with TRBJ2-2, with TRBD2 matching 8 bases. Trimming removed 2 bases from V and 1 base from J; junction bases left unmatched: 0. The CDR3 has 15 amino acids. In germline, CDR1 is SGHTA, CDR2 FQGTGA. CDR3 DNA: TGTGCCAGCAGCTTAGGGACTAGGAACACCGGGGAGCTGTTTTTT. It translates to CASSLGTRNTGELFF. Variable domain in full (rest from reference TRBV7-3 and TRBJ2-2): GAGVSQTPSNKVTEKGKYVELRCDPISGHTALYWYRQSLGQGPEFLIYFQGTGAADDSGLPNDRFFAVRPEGSVSTLKIQRTERGDSAVYLCASSLGTRNTGELFFGEGSRLTVL.

This clone was counted a few times. Other DNA sequences from this sample encode an identical CDR3 as well. The chain employs TRBV18 and TRBJ1-4; 10 bases agree with TRBD1. CDR1 KGHSH and CDR2 LQKENI come from the germline V gene. The CDR3 totals 17 residues. The trim removed 0 bases at V and 8 bases at J, leaving 9 bases unmatched. Here the CDR3 DNA reads TGTGCCAGCTCACCACCGAGAGCGGGACAGGGGAGCGAAAAACTGTTTTTT. Its protein product is CASSPPRAGQGSEKLFF.